Listed below are T cell receptor beta chains from one sample, sequenced in a study of Ad26.COV2.S vaccination and SARS-CoV-2 variants. The assay was immunoSEQ multiplex PCR, and TCRdb's table has in-frame clones only and misses some. The top ten hold 6.4% of the sample, which has about 350,000 clones, roughly 90% seen once. Sample: peripheral blood, taken in a trial of Ad26.COV2.S vaccine versus placebo. These receptors were taken from a person aged 18-65 years who received the Ad26.COV2.S COVID-19 vaccine or a placebo. Each CDR3 is given with its conserved first and last residue. D genes are given only for firm matches. Size is stated for part of the rows, as once, few or many counts, or as a class when the clone is expanded.

len	abundance	d_gene	j_gene	v_gene	CDR3aa	CDR3nt
16	NA	NA	TRBJ2-6	TRBV6-5	CASSFIGSSGANVLTF	TGTGCCAGCAGTTTTATCGGGAGCTCTGGGGCCAACGTCCTGACTTTC
14	once	NA	TRBJ1-5	TRBV10-3	CAITRDPLNQPQHF	TGTGCCATCACTCGGGACCCCCTCAATCAGCCCCAGCATTTT
13	NA	NA	TRBJ1-1	TRBV2	CASTAGSNTEAFF	TGTGCCAGCACGGCAGGATCGAACACTGAAGCTTTCTTT
13	NA	NA	TRBJ2-3	TRBV6-5	CASRSTGADTQYF	TGTGCCAGCAGAAGTACGGGGGCAGATACGCAGTATTTT
13	NA	NA	TRBJ2-7	TRBV28	CASSLGGPYEQYF	TGTGCCAGCAGTTTGGGGGGTCCCTACGAGCAGTACTTC
14	NA	NA	TRBJ1-6	TRBV18	CASSPPGGGTPLHF	TGTGCCAGCTCACCACCAGGCGGGGGGACACCCCTCCACTTT
17	NA	NA	TRBJ1-5	TRBV7-9	CASSLGSLLTEGQPQHF	TGTGCCAGCAGCTTAGGTAGTCTTTTAACGGAGGGGCAGCCCCAGCATTTT
11	NA	NA	TRBJ1-3	TRBV29-1	CSVDSGNTIYF	TGCAGCGTGGACTCTGGAAACACCATATATTTT
15	NA	NA	TRBJ2-7	TRBV7-3	CASSLETGETYEQYF	TGTGCCAGCAGCTTAGAAACTGGGGAAACCTACGAGCAGTACTTC
11	NA	NA	TRBJ1-1	TRBV7-9	CASSSTREAFF	TGTGCCAGCAGCTCCACCCGTGAAGCTTTCTTT